The present T cell receptor beta chain was sequenced within a study of blood T cell repertoires in COVID-19 (dated by TCRdb to about 2020). For the wider study: Samples covering the acute and convalescent phases of COVID-19 were provided by collaborators in the United States, Italy and Spain. The repertoires were released in a freely available public database meant as a resource for research on the immune response to SARS-CoV-2. The sample metadata nearly always contained a de-identified subject ID, COVID-19 status, age in years and sex. Where available, HLA class I and class II types were obtained from metadata supplied by the sample provider rather than from assay-based typing. The prospective study material was composed of cDNA or gDNA derived from T cells, B-cell-depleted T cells, or PBMCs. The samples were drawn from two sources: the first 160 participants of the ongoing ImmuneRACE study, and 950 to 1,500 subjects contributed by 6 global collaborators. The dataset comprised deeply sampled blood TCRbeta repertoires from subjects exposed to, actively infected with, or recovered from COVID-19. Study-level results and caveats: How much clinical and demographic metadata was included differed by source and by participant, and the metadata was provided uncurated.

Points on this clone: It has no known antigen specificity. No much larger clone exists at a distance of one base, and base qualities are not known.

One collaborating source in Seattle enrolled patients while the patients were actively infected and followed the patients over time throughout the course of disease. Each collaborating institution followed its own protocols to collect whole blood in K2EDTA tubes. For TCRbeta analysis, collaborators shipped samples in one of three forms: frozen whole blood, isolated PBMCs, or DNA extracted from either of those sample types. TCRbeta CDR3 regions were amplified from genomic DNA by means of the immunoSEQ Assay, a bias-controlled multiplex PCR. The published analysis was carried out like this. Nucleated cell counts per sample were estimated from amplification of reference gene primers within the assay. To quantify the absolute abundance of each unique TCRbeta CDR3 rearrangement, sequence reads were collapsed and filtered. For each sample, productive Simpson clonality was calculated as the square root of Simpson's diversity index across productive rearrangements. Held by TCRdb, this immuneACCESS table contains in-frame sequences only and omits some clones. Under half of the omission traces to an unresolved V gene where checked; the cause of the rest is unknown. V, J and clone size derive from that table, while D and trimming were established from the DNA sequence. This sample has 150,000 to 200,000 clones in its table, and around 84% of those were observed once. Of the sample, under 3% is held by the ten largest clones.

The cysteine opens and the phenylalanine closes a CDR3 of 14 amino acids. Only the CDR3 DNA is retained, 42 bases long and in frame from the first base. V sheds 0 bases and J sheds 8 bases, leaving 9 bases between their ends. CDR1 and CDR2 (SGDLS, YYNGEE) derive from the germline V gene. Specimen: peripheral blood. The sequence was obtained from an elderly woman with COVID-19, enrolled during active disease. The sequence links TRBV9 to TRBJ1-6; a weak D assignment points to TRBD1 (5 bases agree). The CDR3 reads CASSVGQGDSPLHF. The DNA sequence reads TGTGCCAGCAGCGTAGGGCAGGGCGATTCACCCCTCCACTTT.